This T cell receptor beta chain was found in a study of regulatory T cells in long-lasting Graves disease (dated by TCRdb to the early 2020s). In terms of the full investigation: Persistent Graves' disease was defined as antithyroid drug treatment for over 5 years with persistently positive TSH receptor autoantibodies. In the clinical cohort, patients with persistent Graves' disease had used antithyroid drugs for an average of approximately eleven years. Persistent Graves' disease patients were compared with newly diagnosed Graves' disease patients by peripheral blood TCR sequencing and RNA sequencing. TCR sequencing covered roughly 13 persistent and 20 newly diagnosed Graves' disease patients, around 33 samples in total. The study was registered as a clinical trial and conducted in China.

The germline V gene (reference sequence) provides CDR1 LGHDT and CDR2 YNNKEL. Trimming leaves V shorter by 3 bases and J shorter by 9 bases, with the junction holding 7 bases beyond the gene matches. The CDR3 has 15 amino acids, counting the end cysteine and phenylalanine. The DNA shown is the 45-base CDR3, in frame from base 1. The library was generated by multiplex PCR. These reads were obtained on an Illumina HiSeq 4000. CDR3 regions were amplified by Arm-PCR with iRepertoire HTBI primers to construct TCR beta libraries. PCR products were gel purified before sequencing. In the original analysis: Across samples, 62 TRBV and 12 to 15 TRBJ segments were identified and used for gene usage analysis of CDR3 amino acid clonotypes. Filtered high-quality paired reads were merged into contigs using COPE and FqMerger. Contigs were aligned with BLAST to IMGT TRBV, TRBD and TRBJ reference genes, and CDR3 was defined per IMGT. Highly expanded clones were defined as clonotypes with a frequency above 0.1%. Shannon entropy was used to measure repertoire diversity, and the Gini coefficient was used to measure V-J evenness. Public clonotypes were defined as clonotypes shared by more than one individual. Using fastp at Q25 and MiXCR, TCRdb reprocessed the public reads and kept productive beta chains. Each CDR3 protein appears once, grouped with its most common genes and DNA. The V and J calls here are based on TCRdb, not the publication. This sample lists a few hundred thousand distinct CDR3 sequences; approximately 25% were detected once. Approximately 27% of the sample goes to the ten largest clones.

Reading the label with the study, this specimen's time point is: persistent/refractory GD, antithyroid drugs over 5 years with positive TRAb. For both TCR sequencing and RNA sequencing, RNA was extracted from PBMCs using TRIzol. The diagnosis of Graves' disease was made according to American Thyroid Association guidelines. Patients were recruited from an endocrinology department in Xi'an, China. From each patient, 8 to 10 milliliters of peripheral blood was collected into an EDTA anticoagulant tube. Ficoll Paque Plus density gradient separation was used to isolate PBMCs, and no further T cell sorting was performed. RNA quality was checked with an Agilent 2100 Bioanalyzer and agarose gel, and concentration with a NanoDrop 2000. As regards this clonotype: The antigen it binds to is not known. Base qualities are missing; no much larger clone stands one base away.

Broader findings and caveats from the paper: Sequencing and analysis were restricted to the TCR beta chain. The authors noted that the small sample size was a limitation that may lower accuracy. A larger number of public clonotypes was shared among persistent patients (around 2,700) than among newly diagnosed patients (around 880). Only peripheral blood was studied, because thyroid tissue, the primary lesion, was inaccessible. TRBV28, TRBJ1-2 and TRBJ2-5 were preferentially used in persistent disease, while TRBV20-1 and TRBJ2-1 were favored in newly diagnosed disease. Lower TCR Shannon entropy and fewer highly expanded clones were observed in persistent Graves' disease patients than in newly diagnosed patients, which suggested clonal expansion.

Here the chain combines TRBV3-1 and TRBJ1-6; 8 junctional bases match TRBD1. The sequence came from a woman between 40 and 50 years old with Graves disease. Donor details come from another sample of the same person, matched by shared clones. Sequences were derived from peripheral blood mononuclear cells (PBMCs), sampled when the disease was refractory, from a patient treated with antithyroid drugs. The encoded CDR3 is CASSHADRGSSPLHF. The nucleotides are TGTGCCAGCAGCCATGCAGACAGGGGAAGTTCACCCCTCCACTTT.